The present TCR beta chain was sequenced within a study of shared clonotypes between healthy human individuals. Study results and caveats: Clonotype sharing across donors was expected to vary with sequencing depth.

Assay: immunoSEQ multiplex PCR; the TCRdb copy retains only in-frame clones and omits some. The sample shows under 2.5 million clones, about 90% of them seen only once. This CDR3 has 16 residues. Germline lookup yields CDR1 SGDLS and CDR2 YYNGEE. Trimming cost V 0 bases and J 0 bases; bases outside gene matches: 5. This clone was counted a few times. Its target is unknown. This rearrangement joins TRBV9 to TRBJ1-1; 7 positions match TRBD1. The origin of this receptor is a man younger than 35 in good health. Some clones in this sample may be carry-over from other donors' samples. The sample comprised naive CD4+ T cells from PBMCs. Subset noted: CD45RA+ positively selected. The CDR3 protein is CASSVGTGTMNTEAFF. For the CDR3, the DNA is TGTGCCAGCAGCGTAGGGACAGGAACCATGAACACTGAAGCTTTCTTT.